Presented here are 25 T cell receptor beta chains from one specimen sequenced in a study of cytomegalovirus exposure and HLA in healthy donors. TCRdb's copy holds only in-frame clones and misses some; the assay was immunoSEQ multiplex PCR. The data show fewer than 200,000 clones, about 89% seen once. The specimen sequenced was PBMCs. The origin of the receptors is a man between 18 and 35 years old in good health and CMV-seropositive.

The rearrangement links TRBV27 to TRBJ2-3, with 15 positions matching TRBD2. With V trimmed by 5 bases and J by 4 bases, 13 bases remained unmatched. CDR3 length equals 19 residues. CDR1 is MNHEY, CDR2 SMNVEV, per germline (reference sequence). The CDR3 bases are TGTGCCAGCAGTACTAAGGATGTGGGACTAGCGGGGGGTTCAGATACGCAGTATTTT. Its protein product is CASSTKDVGLAGGSDTQYF.

The rearrangement uses TRBV28 and TRBJ2-2, with 10 bases aligning to TRBD2. CDR3 size: 15 residues. Trimming removed 6 bases from V and 1 base from J; junction bases left unmatched: 2. From germline, CDR1 is MDHEN and CDR2 SYDVKM. DNA for the CDR3: TGTGCCAGCAGCTTAGCGGGAGGGAACACCGGGGAGCTGTTTTTT. Its protein product is CASSLAGGNTGELFF.

The chain uses TRBV10-3 and TRBJ2-1; possibly TRBD2 for D (6 bases). The CDR3 has 15 amino acids. Trimming left V 10 bases short and J 6 bases short, with 22 bases between. Germline CDR1 ENHRY, CDR2 SYGVKD. The CDR3 DNA sequence: TGTGCCAGCAGCCTCAGGGAGGCTAGTCCCAATGAGCAGTTCTTC. Translation: CASSLREASPNEQFF.

A single count supports this clone. The chain couples TRBV7-2 to TRBJ1-3; D gene ambiguous. Germline CDR1 is SGHTA and CDR2 is FQGNSA. The CDR3 length is 17 residues. The V and J ends lost 1 base and 0 bases respectively, with 13 bases between them. CDR3 coding DNA: TGTGCCAGCAGCTTAGGGTCGATGTATAGCTCTGGAAACACCATATATTTT. This gives the protein CASSLGSMYSSGNTIYF.

This clone appeared once. V usage is TRBV7-6 and J usage is TRBJ1-1; TRBD1 aligns across 11 bases. CDR3 size: 16 residues. Per germline, CDR1 SGHVS and CDR2 FNYEAQ. The J segment lost 4 bases and the V segment lost 5 bases, leaving 9 bases of the junction unmatched. The CDR3 spells CASSLGTGGAVTEAFF. The CDR3 DNA reads TGTGCCAGCAGCCTCGGGACAGGGGGAGCGGTCACTGAAGCTTTCTTT.

The chain has TRBV7-9 and TRBJ2-7, with 13 bases lining up with TRBD2. Per germline, CDR1 SEHNR and CDR2 FQNEAQ (reference sequence). V lost 5 bases and J lost 3; bases outside the gene matches: 10. CDR3 length: 17 amino acids. In nucleotides, the CDR3 is TGTGCCAGCAGCCATGGACTAGCGGGAGATCCACGCTACGAGCAGTACTTC. As protein: CASSHGLAGDPRYEQYF.

The chain couples TRBV7-9 to TRBJ1-1; 7 positions match TRBD1. CDR3 length: 13 amino acids. Germline V gene lookup returns CDR1 SEHNR and CDR2 FQNEAQ (reference sequence). With 5 bases clipped from V and 6 bases from J, the junction kept 6 bases outside the gene matches. The CDR3 coding sequence is TGTGCCAGCAGCGCAACAGGGGAGCCTGAAGCTTTCTTT. Encoded protein: CASSATGEPEAFF.

This chain uses TRBV27 with TRBJ2-5, with a tentative D call TRBD1 (6 bases). This CDR3 region has 15 residues. V was pared by 6 bases and J by 1 base, with 15 bases between. The germline V gene encodes CDR1 MNHEY and CDR2 SMNVEV (reference sequence). As DNA, the CDR3 is TGTGCCAGCAGGTCTAAACAGGGCTTCCAAGAGACCCAGTACTTC. It yields the protein CASRSKQGFQETQYF.

The chain uses TRBV30 and TRBJ2-2, with D perhaps matching TRBD2 (6 bases). Per germline, CDR1 GTSNPN and CDR2 SVGIG (reference sequence). Trimming cost V 2 bases and J 6 bases, with 7 bases left between them. The CDR3 length is 12 residues. The CDR3 loop reads CAWSLAAGELFF. CDR3 in DNA: TGTGCCTGGAGTTTAGCGGCCGGGGAGCTGTTTTTT.

The chain carries TRBV6-5 and TRBJ2-7, with 10 bases that match TRBD1. Germline V gives CDR1 MNHEY, CDR2 SVGAGI. The length of the CDR3 is 13 residues. V was clipped by 6 bases and J by 5 bases; unmatched bases: 4. CDR3 amino acids: CASRGQGRDEQYF. The DNA for the CDR3 is TGTGCCAGCAGGGGACAGGGGAGGGACGAGCAGTACTTC.

The V call is TRBV25-1, the J call TRBJ1-2; unclear D gene. V was pared by 2 bases and J by 3 bases, with 10 bases between. The length of the CDR3 is 14 residues. Looked up from germline, CDR1 is MGHDK and CDR2 is SYGVNS. The CDR3 DNA reads TGTGCCAGCAGTGAAACCGAACTATACTATGGCTACACCTTC. Translated, it gives CASSETELYYGYTF.

The chain has TRBV5-1 and TRBJ1-1, with D possibly being TRBD1 (6 bases). V shed 3 bases and J shed 0 bases, with 9 bases lying between them. The CDR3 sequence is 14 residues long. From germline, CDR1 is SGHRS and CDR2 YFSETQ. The CDR3 here is CASSSTGLNTEAFF. DNA for the CDR3: TGCGCCAGCAGCTCCACAGGGTTGAACACTGAAGCTTTCTTT.

Here the CDR3 DNA reads TGTGCCACCTTCCGAGGGTATGGCTACACCTTC. Translation gives CATFRGYGYTF. V usage is TRBV6-5 and J usage is TRBJ1-2; D uncertain. Trimming cost V 10 bases and J 5 bases, with 11 bases left between them. The germline V gene has CDR1 MNHEY and CDR2 SVGAGI. The CDR3 has 11 amino acids.

V and J are TRBV9 and TRBJ2-7, with D possibly being TRBD1 (6 bases). Germline V lookup: CDR1 SGDLS, CDR2 YYNGEE. There are 15 residues in the CDR3. The ends were cut back, 2 bases at V and 1 base at J, with 13 bases in the middle. The CDR3 DNA reads TGTGCCAGCAGCGTGGGGACAACTCCTTCCTACGAGCAGTACTTC. Protein: CASSVGTTPSYEQYF.

V and J are TRBV4-1 and TRBJ2-7; D is perhaps TRBD2 (6 bases). Germline V gives CDR1 MGHRA, CDR2 YSYEKL. The CDR3 is 14 residues long. With 0 bases removed from V and 4 bases from J, the gap between germline ends came to 10 bases. CDR3 residues: CASSQEGTPYEQYF. The CDR3 nucleotides are TGCGCCAGCAGCCAAGAGGGGACTCCGTACGAGCAGTACTTC.

This chain connects TRBV11-2 to TRBJ2-7, with 10 bases lining up with TRBD1. J was trimmed by 5 bases and V by 4 bases; bases with no gene match: 8. CDR1 and CDR2 (germline): SGHAT, FQNNGV. The CDR3 is made up of 15 amino acids. The CDR3 coding sequence is TGTGCCAGCAGCTCCCCCCGGGACAGGGGCCACGAGCAGTACTTC. This translates into CASSSPRDRGHEQYF.

The chain carries TRBV5-6 and TRBJ1-2; 8 nucleotides match TRBD1. The germline V gene has CDR1 SGHDT and CDR2 YYEEEE. This CDR3 has 13 residues. The V segment lost 5 bases and the J segment 4 bases; nucleotides outside the gene matches: 4. CDR3 nucleotide sequence: TGTGCCAGCAGTACCGGGACAGGCTATGGCTACACCTTC. Translating it yields CASSTGTGYGYTF.

J is TRBJ2-7 and V is TRBV4-1, with 10 bases that match TRBD2. Trimming cost V 0 bases and J 0 bases; bases outside gene matches: 2. This CDR3 region has 16 residues. The V gene's germline CDR1 is MGHRA and CDR2 YSYEKL. Here the CDR3 reads CASSQDASGSSYEQYF. The CDR3 DNA reads TGCGCCAGCAGCCAAGATGCTAGCGGGAGCTCCTACGAGCAGTACTTC.

This clone was counted a single time. A read error is likely, as this CDR3 ends without the conserved phenylalanine or tryptophan. The DNA is omitted, as the CDR3 cannot be located on it reliably, and the CDR3 follows TCRdb's listing. The chain links TRBV2 to TRBJ1-2; the D call in the table, TRBD1, was not verified against the DNA. The CDR3 is 10 amino acids long, termini counted. Germline loops: CDR1 SNHLY, CDR2 FYNNEI. The CDR3 reads CASRTRDSEE.

V and J are TRBV27 and TRBJ1-2, with TRBD1 matching 8 bases. This CDR3 has 15 residues. Looked up from germline, CDR1 is MNHEY and CDR2 is SMNVEV (reference sequence). Trimming cost V 5 bases and J 10 bases; bases outside gene matches: 15. The CDR3 protein is CASSPLMGQDSDYTF. As DNA, the CDR3 is TGTGCCAGCAGTCCCCTGATGGGACAGGACTCCGACTACACCTTC.

The sample holds one count of this clone. The chain combines TRBV29-1 with TRBJ2-7; TRBD2 matches 9 bases. The CDR3 length is 13 residues. Germline CDR1 and CDR2: SQVTM and ANQGSEA. V was pared by 7 bases and J by 4 bases, with 8 bases of the junction left unmatched. The CDR3 nucleotides read TGCAGCGGGTCCGGGACTAGCAGGTACGAGCAGTACTTC. It translates to CSGSGTSRYEQYF.

The chain combines TRBV6-5 with TRBJ1-2; 8 positions agree with TRBD1. The germline V gene has CDR1 MNHEY and CDR2 SVGAGI. The ends lost 5 bases at V and 8 bases at J; junction bases unmatched: 7. This CDR3 comprises 13 residues. Here the CDR3 DNA reads TGTGCCAGCAGTACAGGACAGGGACGGGGCTACACCTTC. It is translated as CASSTGQGRGYTF.

The chain carries TRBV10-3 and TRBJ2-4; D call uncertain. V lost 6 bases and J 4 bases, leaving 16 bases between the germline ends. The CDR3 consists of 15 residues. Germline V gives CDR1 ENHRY, CDR2 SYGVKD. CDR3 DNA: TGTGCCATCAGCCCCACCCCAGGCCTGAAAAACATTCAGTACTTC. As protein: CAISPTPGLKNIQYF.

The V and J genes are TRBV6-5 and TRBJ1-1; D is unresolved. Looked up from germline, CDR1 is MNHEY and CDR2 is SVGAGI. Between the trimmed V and J ends, which lost 5 bases and 6 bases, there was a span of 16 bases. The CDR3 length is 14 residues. As DNA, the CDR3 is TGTGCCAGCAGTCCCGACGCCAGCGGAGCTGAAGCTTTCTTT. It translates to CASSPDASGAEAFF.

This clone was observed a single time. The chain combines TRBV2 with TRBJ2-7, with D possibly matching TRBD2 (5 bases). CDR1 SNHLY and CDR2 FYNNEI come from the germline V gene. This CDR3 has 12 amino acids. Trimming took 5 bases from V and 3 from J, leaving 8 bases between them. The CDR3 coding sequence is TGTGCCAGCAGTCCCGACTACTACGAGCAGTACTTC. It specifies CASSPDYYEQYF.